This TCR beta chain was found in a study of cytomegalovirus exposure and HLA in healthy donors. Of note for this clone: The antigen remains undetermined.

Per germline, CDR1 SGHVS and CDR2 FQNEAQ. V was shortened by 5 bases and J by 0 bases, with 18 bases between the two germline ends. The CDR3 sequence is 17 residues long. Study-level results: The analysis excluded some indistinguishable V segments, including TRBV6-2 and TRBV6-3. TCR beta V- and J-gene trimming, according to a later analysis, was linked to a missense DCLRE1C variant. There were 150 to 200 TCR beta chains listed as cytomegalovirus-associated. Several of the most significant clusters appeared, in a later analysis, to be linked to common viral pathogens.

13 Jbeta primers and 60 Vbeta primers were used for the PCR. The protocol was immunoSEQ multiplex PCR, while the TCRdb copy is restricted to in-frame clones and leaves out a portion. This sample has over 150,000 clones, with 81% found just once. The V gene is TRBV7-8, the J gene TRBJ2-3, with a possible D match to TRBD2 (5 bases). Material: PBMCs. The sequence derives from a woman aged 50 to 65 in good health and CMV-seronegative. CDR3 in amino acids: CASSPPRAGASTDTQYF. For the CDR3, the DNA is TGTGCCAGCAGCCCGCCAAGGGCGGGCGCTAGCACAGATACGCAGTATTTT.